The 30 T cell receptor beta chains in this list originate from one sample, sequenced in a study of response to subunit inactivated influenza vaccine. TCRdb used MiXCR to reprocess the RT-PCR reads, holding one entry per CDR3 protein. Altogether approximately 500,000 distinct CDR3 sequences are present, under 30% being singletons, with the ten largest covering 2.8%. Another study also made use of these data, one on T cells expressing NK-cell markers. As that report states: 5'RACE template switching with UMIs produced the TCR beta cDNA.

The source material was CD4+ T cells sorted from PBMCs, sampled 12 days after vaccination. The receptors were gathered from a man over 45 who received an inactivated influenza vaccine.

This clonotype occurred a few times. V usage is TRBV5-1 and J usage is TRBJ2-2; D uncertain. Germline CDR1 SGHRS, CDR2 YFSETQ. V lost 5 bases to trimming and J lost 0 bases, with 8 bases between them. This CDR3 has 14 residues. The CDR3 is CASSPDSNTGELFF. As DNA, the CDR3 is TGCGCCAGCAGTCCTGATTCGAACACCGGGGAGCTGTTTTTT.

This clonotype turned up a few times. The J gene is TRBJ2-7, the V gene TRBV11-1; 8 positions agree with TRBD2. V gave up 5 bases and J gave up 4 bases; unmatched junction bases: 19. The CDR3 consists of 18 residues. Germline values: CDR1 SGHAT, CDR2 FQDESV (reference sequence). DNA for the CDR3: TGTGCCAGCAGCGCCTCCCGAGAACAGCGGGAGAGAACTTACGAGCAGTACTTC. The encoded protein is CASSASREQRERTYEQYF.

This clonotype was counted between two and nine times. The chain has TRBV2 and TRBJ2-7; D is perhaps TRBD1 (5 bases). Per the germline V gene, CDR1 is SNHLY and CDR2 is FYNNEI. CDR3 size: 12 residues. V dropped 7 bases and J dropped 5 bases, with 12 bases sitting between them. The CDR3 protein is CASKQVVHEQYF. In nucleotides, the CDR3 is TGTGCCAGCAAACAGGTGGTCCACGAGCAGTACTTC. The whole variable domain, remainder taken from reference TRBV2 and TRBJ2-7, is EPEVTQTPSHQVTQMGQEVILRCVPISNHLYFYWYRQILGQKVEFLVSFYNNEISEKSEIFDDQFSVERPDGSNFTLKIRSTKLEDSAMYFCASKQVVHEQYFGPGTRLTVT.

This clonotype has just a few counts. The chain joins TRBV30 to TRBJ2-5; 10 bases fit TRBD2. V dropped 0 bases and J dropped 5; count of bases not matched to a gene: 12. The CDR3 runs 17 residues. Per the germline V gene, CDR1 is GTSNPN and CDR2 is SVGIG (reference sequence). CDR3 region: CAWSVRLAGVRGETQYF. The CDR3 region has the DNA TGTGCCTGGAGTGTACGCCTAGCGGGAGTGCGAGGGGAGACCCAGTACTTC.

There are a few counts of this clonotype. The chain's CDR3 is CASSSRGPGEKLFF. The CDR3, as DNA: TGTGCCAGCAGCTCCAGGGGTCCGGGAGAAAAACTGTTTTTT. V gene TRBV11-1 combines with J gene TRBJ1-4; the D gene is possibly TRBD1 (6 bases). The germline V gene encodes CDR1 SGHAT and CDR2 FQDESV (reference sequence). Trimming cost V 4 bases and J 8 bases, with 14 bases left between them. The CDR3 totals 14 residues.

The chain couples TRBV4-2 to TRBJ2-1; no firm D call. Germline lookup yields CDR1 LGHNA and CDR2 YNFKEQ. There are 14 residues in the CDR3. V lost 0 bases to trimming and J lost 8 bases, with 11 bases between them. In DNA form, the CDR3 reads TGTGCCAGCAGCCAAGATAACCCGATCGATGAGCAGTTCTTC. Amino acid sequence: CASSQDNPIDEQFF.

This chain links TRBV5-1 with TRBJ2-6; D is ambiguous. Trimming left V 2 bases short and J 2 bases short, with 8 bases between. Germline assignment: CDR1 SGHRS and CDR2 YFSETQ. The CDR3 is made up of 15 amino acids. The CDR3 sequence is CASSFPIPGANVLTF. The CDR3 coding sequence is TGCGCCAGCAGCTTTCCCATCCCTGGGGCCAACGTCCTGACTTTC.

The table lists this clonotype with a few counts. The chain has TRBV28 and TRBJ2-3, with TRBD1 matching over 8 bases. Germline CDR1 MDHEN, CDR2 SYDVKM. This CDR3 contains 13 residues. Unmatched junction bases numbered 0, after V lost 6 bases and J lost 1 base. The CDR3, as DNA: TGTGCCAGCAGGGGACAGGGCACAGATACGCAGTATTTT. As protein: CASRGQGTDTQYF.

In nucleotides, the CDR3 is TGCGCCAGCAGCAAAGGACTAGCGGAGCACACAGATACGCAGTATTTT. Its translation: CASSKGLAEHTDTQYF. The chain has TRBV5-1 and TRBJ2-3; 10 bases align to TRBD2. With 4 bases clipped from V and 2 bases from J, the junction kept 7 bases outside the gene matches. Germline V gene data show CDR1 as SGHRS and CDR2 as YFSETQ. The CDR3 spans 16 residues.

This clonotype was observed a handful of times. The chain recombines TRBV6-1 with TRBJ1-2; tentative D call: TRBD1 (5 bases). This CDR3 contains 14 residues. The V and J ends lost 5 bases and 6 bases respectively, with 16 bases between them. Germline CDR1 reads MNHNS; CDR2 reads SASEGT. CDR3 protein: CASSLYRRDHGYTF. In nucleotides, the CDR3 is TGTGCCAGCAGTCTCTACAGGAGGGATCATGGCTACACCTTC.

This clonotype occurred many times. The chain has TRBV20-1 and TRBJ2-1; 8 nucleotides line up with TRBD2. The CDR3 length is 14 residues. V gave up 0 bases and J gave up 10 bases; unmatched junction bases: 8. Germline CDR1 is DFQATT and CDR2 is SNEGSKA (reference sequence). The CDR3: CSAREWTSFIEQFF. Written as DNA, the CDR3 is TGCAGTGCTAGAGAGTGGACTAGCTTTATCGAGCAGTTCTTC.

The chain uses TRBV6-1 and TRBJ1-6, with D possibly TRBD1 on 6 matching bases. Germline V gene lookup returns CDR1 MNHNS and CDR2 SASEGT. The CDR3 runs to 15 residues. The V and J ends lost 6 bases and 5 bases respectively, with 14 bases between them. CDR3 nucleotide sequence: TGTGCCAGCAGCAAAGGGGGACGAGATAATTCACCCCTCCACTTT. Translation gives CASSKGGRDNSPLHF.

This clonotype was found a few times. This rearrangement joins TRBV6-2 or TRBV6-3 to TRBJ2-3; D gene unclear. The CDR3 covers 13 residues. The V gene lost 8 bases and the J gene lost 6 bases, with 15 bases spanning the gap. The germline CDR1 and CDR2 sequences are MNHEY and SVGEGT. The CDR3 sequence is CASGTLRRDTQYF. In DNA form, the CDR3 reads TGTGCCAGCGGTACCCTCCGGCGGGATACGCAGTATTTT.

This clonotype has only a few counts. V and J are TRBV20-1 and TRBJ1-1; D is undetermined. V lost 6 bases, J lost 4 bases, and 12 bases lay in between. The CDR3 sequence is 12 residues long. CDR1 and CDR2 (germline): DFQATT, SNEGSKA (reference sequence). The CDR3 DNA is TGCAGTGCCATCTCCAGGAGCACTGAAGCTTTCTTT. Translating it yields CSAISRSTEAFF.

This chain links TRBV20-1 with TRBJ2-7, with 9 bases lining up with TRBD2. The trim removed 2 bases at V and 7 bases at J, leaving 12 bases unmatched. The germline gives CDR1 DFQATT, CDR2 SNEGSKA (reference sequence). This CDR3 spans 15 amino acids. The CDR3 loop is CSARPPGLAFFEQYF. CDR3 bases: TGCAGTGCTAGACCCCCGGGACTAGCTTTTTTTGAGCAGTACTTC.

This rearrangement joins TRBV5-6 to TRBJ2-1, with 11 bases identical to TRBD2. V shed 4 bases and J 0 bases; nucleotides not matched to a gene: 15. In germline, CDR1 is SGHDT, CDR2 YYEEEE. This CDR3 comprises 20 residues. The DNA for the CDR3 is TGTGCCAGCAGCGGGCGGAGACTAGCGGGAAGTTTAGGCTCCTACAATGAGCAGTTCTTC. Protein product: CASSGRRLAGSLGSYNEQFF.

This clonotype was counted a few times. The chain couples TRBV30 to TRBJ2-7; a weak D match, TRBD2 (7 bases). Trimming took 2 bases from V and 6 from J, leaving 11 bases between them. The CDR3 has 12 residues. Germline-derived CDR1 and CDR2 are GTSNPN and SVGIG (reference sequence). The CDR3 loop is CAWSRGAGEQYF. CDR3 in DNA: TGTGCCTGGAGTCGGGGGGCAGGCGAGCAGTACTTC.

The chain recombines TRBV18 with TRBJ1-2, with TRBD1 identical over 10 bases. From germline, CDR1 is KGHSH and CDR2 LQKENI. V was pared by 2 bases and J by 8 bases, with 5 bases of the junction left unmatched. CDR3 length equals 14 residues. CDR3 in DNA: TGTGCCAGCTCACCAAGACAGGGGGCGGCAGGCTACACCTTC. This codes for CASSPRQGAAGYTF.

The gene calls are TRBV20-1 and TRBJ2-2, with D perhaps TRBD1 (6 bases). The germline CDR1 and CDR2 sequences are DFQATT and SNEGSKA (reference sequence). The CDR3 is 13 residues long. Deletions cut 6 bases from V and 6 bases from J, with 14 bases between. CDR3 bases: TGCAGTGCCTATGATGCAGGGGCCGGGGAGCTGTTTTTT. Residues: CSAYDAGAGELFF.

V usage is TRBV12-3 or TRBV12-4 and J usage is TRBJ2-7, with TRBD2 matching over 11 bases. V lost 6 bases and J lost 2; bases outside the gene matches: 6. The CDR3 is 15 residues long. DNA of the CDR3: TGTGCCAGCAGGGGAGGGACTAGCGGAACCTACGAGCAGTACTTC. This encodes CASRGGTSGTYEQYF.

This clonotype was picked up a small number of times. This chain uses TRBV2 with TRBJ1-4, with D unresolved. Germline CDR1 SNHLY, CDR2 FYNNEI. V was cut by 6 bases and J by 0 bases, with 8 bases left in between. This CDR3 is 14 amino acids long. The CDR3, as DNA: TGTGCCAGCAGGGCCAGCGCAACTAATGAAAAACTGTTTTTT. As protein: CASRASATNEKLFF. The whole variable domain, remainder taken from reference TRBV2 and TRBJ1-4, is EPEVTQTPSHQVTQMGQEVILRCVPISNHLYFYWYRQILGQKVEFLVSFYNNEISEKSEIFDDQFSVERPDGSNFTLKIRSTKLEDSAMYFCASRASATNEKLFFGSGTQLSVL.

The chain is built from TRBV28 and TRBJ2-7, with D maybe TRBD1 (5 bases). Germline loops: CDR1 MDHEN, CDR2 SYDVKM. V dropped 5 bases and J dropped 2 bases, with 22 bases sitting between them. This CDR3 has 17 residues. The CDR3: CASSPNRQLLKPYEQYF. DNA for the CDR3: TGTGCCAGCAGTCCAAATCGACAGTTATTAAAACCCTACGAGCAGTACTTC.

This chain connects TRBV7-2 to TRBJ2-1, with 9 bases aligning to TRBD2. Germline V CDR1 and CDR2: SGHTA, FQGNSA. Losses at the gene ends were 4 bases for V and 5 bases for J; bases not matched to a gene: 6. This CDR3 has 15 amino acids. The CDR3: CASSSPRLADNEQFF. CDR3 nucleotide sequence: TGTGCCAGCAGCTCCCCACGACTAGCGGACAATGAGCAGTTCTTC.

This clonotype was seen only a few times. The chain recombines TRBV4-1 with TRBJ2-1, with 7 nucleotides matching TRBD2. The length of the CDR3 is 16 residues. With V trimmed by 0 bases and J by 3 bases, 5 bases remained unmatched. Germline-derived CDR1 and CDR2 are MGHRA and YSYEKL. CDR3 DNA: TGCGCCAGCAGCCAAGATTCTAGCGGATTCTACAATGAGCAGTTCTTC. This translates into CASSQDSSGFYNEQFF.

This clonotype was seen a few times. The genes are TRBV4-1 and TRBJ1-1; D is perhaps TRBD1 (5 bases). V lost 1 base, J lost 9 bases, and 9 bases lay in between. CDR1 is MGHRA, CDR2 YSYEKL, per germline. The CDR3 has 12 amino acids. The CDR3 DNA follows: TGCGCCAGCAGCCAAGGACAGAATAAAGCTTTCTTT. Translating it yields CASSQGQNKAFF.

The chain couples TRBV2 to TRBJ1-4; tentative D call: TRBD1 (5 bases). Trimming removed 5 bases at V and 8 bases at J, with 15 bases between. The CDR3 consists of 14 residues. The germline CDR1 and CDR2 sequences are SNHLY and FYNNEI. For the CDR3, the DNA is TGTGCCAGCAGTTACCAGGGCCGGCGGGAAAAACTGTTTTTT. Protein product: CASSYQGRREKLFF.

The rearrangement links TRBV10-3 to TRBJ1-2; 7 nucleotides match TRBD1. V dropped 8 bases and J dropped 0; count of bases not matched to a gene: 6. The CDR3 extends over 14 amino acids. Germline V gene lookup returns CDR1 ENHRY and CDR2 SYGVKD. CDR3 sequence: CAIPRTGANYGYTF. The DNA of the CDR3 is TGTGCCATCCCCCGTACAGGGGCTAACTATGGCTACACCTTC.

This clonotype was detected only a few times. The genes are TRBV29-1 and TRBJ2-1; 7 nucleotides agree with TRBD2. V lost 7 bases and J lost 9; bases outside the gene matches: 12. The CDR3 consists of 13 residues. Germline V gene sequence: CDR1 SQVTM, CDR2 ANQGSEA. The DNA for the CDR3 is TGCAGCGGCCGTGAGCGGGGTGCCGGTGAGCAGTTCTTC. Translating gives CSGRERGAGEQFF.

The chain's CDR3 is CASSFGQGIYNEQFF. CDR3 DNA: TGTGCCAGCAGCTTTGGACAGGGAATTTACAATGAGCAGTTCTTC. The genes are TRBV11-2 and TRBJ2-1, with 8 nucleotides matching TRBD1. Germline V gene lookup returns CDR1 SGHAT and CDR2 FQNNGV. The CDR3 is 15 residues long. Trimming removed 3 bases from V and 4 bases from J; junction bases left unmatched: 5.

The rearrangement uses TRBV29-1 and TRBJ2-2; 10 bases agree with TRBD1. CDR1 is SQVTM, CDR2 ANQGSEA, per germline. V lost 6 bases and J lost 4; bases outside the gene matches: 8. This CDR3 spans 15 amino acids. The CDR3 loop is CSVQTDRGLTGELFF. The CDR3 region has the DNA TGCAGCGTCCAAACCGACAGGGGGCTCACCGGGGAGCTGTTTTTT.